This entry lists 29 T cell receptor beta chains sequenced from one sample in a study of blood T cell repertoires in COVID-19. The assay was immunoSEQ multiplex PCR, and TCRdb's table has in-frame clones only and misses some. In the table there are 130,000 to 150,000 clones, approximately 89% of which are singletons. The sequenced material came from peripheral blood. These receptors originate from a woman aged 45 to 65 with acute or convalescent COVID-19.

V and J are TRBV29-1 and TRBJ2-7, with D possibly matching TRBD2 (6 bases). Trimming removed 4 bases at V and 0 bases at J, with 7 bases between. This CDR3 has 12 residues. Germline V gene lookup returns CDR1 SQVTM and CDR2 ANQGSEA. Here the CDR3 reads CSVGRDSYEQYF. The DNA for the CDR3 is TGCAGCGTTGGGCGGGACTCCTACGAGCAGTACTTC.

The chain carries TRBV7-9 and TRBJ1-4; 8 bases align to TRBD1. Germline CDR1 and CDR2: SEHNR and FQNEAQ (reference sequence). This CDR3 has 17 amino acids. V shed 3 bases and J 3 bases; nucleotides not matched to a gene: 9. The DNA for the CDR3 is TGTGCCAGCAGCTTTTTTGGGCAGGGGGCGGCTAATGAAAAACTGTTTTTT. It is translated as CASSFFGQGAANEKLFF.

V and J are TRBV28 and TRBJ1-2, with D perhaps TRBD1 (6 bases). Trimming removed 8 bases at V and 4 bases at J, with 20 bases between. CDR3 length: 15 amino acids. Germline V gene sequence: CDR1 MDHEN, CDR2 SYDVKM. The CDR3 DNA reads TGTGCCAGCGGACCTGGGACACATCCATCCTATGGCTACACCTTC. Translation gives CASGPGTHPSYGYTF.

The table lists this clone with a count of one. This chain links TRBV6-1 with TRBJ1-2; D gene ambiguous. Germline assignment: CDR1 MNHNS and CDR2 SASEGT. The length of the CDR3 is 14 residues. Trimming took off 3 bases at V and 4 bases at J, with 12 bases between the two ends. The chain's CDR3 is CASSDSIPAYGYTF. CDR3 DNA sequence: TGTGCCAGCAGTGATAGCATCCCCGCCTATGGCTACACCTTC.

This chain links TRBV18 with TRBJ2-7; D is possibly TRBD2 (6 bases). CDR1 is KGHSH, CDR2 LQKENI, per germline. The CDR3 spans 15 residues. V was trimmed by 2 bases and J by 0 bases, leaving 11 bases between them. DNA of the CDR3: TGTGCCAGCTCACCAGTTACTAGCCCCTCCTACGAGCAGTACTTC. This encodes CASSPVTSPSYEQYF.

The V call is TRBV2, the J call TRBJ2-7; 9 bases match TRBD2. CDR3 length: 15 residues. CDR1 is SNHLY, CDR2 FYNNEI, per germline. V lost 7 bases to trimming and J lost 3 bases; unmatched junction nucleotides: 10. The CDR3 DNA is TGTGCCAGCACCTCTGGCGGGGGGGCCTTCTACGAGCAGTACTTC. This translates into CASTSGGGAFYEQYF.

V usage is TRBV27 and J usage is TRBJ2-2, with D hard to call. This CDR3 comprises 12 residues. Germline CDR1 and CDR2: MNHEY and SMNVEV (reference sequence). V gave up 3 bases and J gave up 6 bases, with 5 bases separating them. In DNA, the CDR3 is TGTGCCAGCAGTTTCGCGGCCGGGGAGCTGTTTTTT. Translated, it gives CASSFAAGELFF.

This clone was seen only once. This chain uses TRBV5-1 with TRBJ2-3, with D possibly being TRBD1 (5 bases). The CDR3 is made up of 13 amino acids. Germline V gene lookup returns CDR1 SGHRS and CDR2 YFSETQ. V lost 4 bases and J lost 1, with 7 bases in between. CDR3 in amino acids: CASSEGGTDTQYF. The CDR3, as DNA: TGCGCCAGCAGCGAAGGGGGCACAGATACGCAGTATTTT.

V gene TRBV24-1 combines with J gene TRBJ2-3; D might be TRBD2 (5 bases). CDR3 length: 18 amino acids. Trimming removed 4 bases from V and 1 base from J, with 20 bases in between. Germline V gene data show CDR1 as KGHDR and CDR2 as SFDVKD. This CDR3 reads CATSERLSGSLRTDTQYF. The CDR3 coding sequence is TGTGCCACCAGTGAACGTCTATCGGGGAGCCTACGCACAGATACGCAGTATTTT.

The rearrangement joins TRBV15 to TRBJ2-3; tentative D call: TRBD2 (6 bases). Between the trimmed V and J ends, which lost 0 bases and 6 bases, there was a span of 19 bases. The CDR3 sequence is 17 residues long. Germline V gene lookup returns CDR1 LNHNV and CDR2 YYDKDF (reference sequence). The CDR3 loop reads CATSREFGGRQFDTQYF. CDR3 coding DNA: TGTGCCACCAGCAGAGAGTTCGGGGGTCGGCAGTTCGATACGCAGTATTTT.

This sequence joins TRBV12-3 or TRBV12-4 and TRBJ2-5, with a possible D match to TRBD2 (5 bases). This CDR3 comprises 13 residues. Trimming cost V 7 bases and J 4 bases, with 13 bases left between them. CDR3 protein: CASTHPSGETQYF. The CDR3 bases are TGTGCCAGCACCCATCCGAGCGGAGAGACCCAGTACTTC.

V usage is TRBV5-1 and J usage is TRBJ2-7; D gene unclear. The germline CDR1 and CDR2 sequences are SGHRS and YFSETQ. The CDR3 loop spans 15 amino acids. V was clipped by 0 bases and J by 0 bases, with 10 bases between them. CDR3 bases: TGCGCCAGCAGCTTGGATCCCCTAAGCTCCTACGAGCAGTACTTC. It specifies CASSLDPLSSYEQYF.

This clone was counted a single time. This sequence joins TRBV7-8 and TRBJ1-2; D is perhaps TRBD1 (6 bases). V lost 4 bases and J 1 base, leaving 22 bases between the germline ends. The CDR3 has 18 amino acids. Germline CDR1 reads SGHVS; CDR2 reads FQNEAQ. The CDR3: CASSYGTSPGQDNYGYTF. The CDR3 DNA reads TGTGCCAGCAGCTACGGAACTTCCCCGGGACAAGATAACTATGGCTACACCTTC.

The rearrangement uses TRBV2 and TRBJ1-3; perhaps TRBD1 as D (6 bases). The CDR3 spans 14 residues. Germline lookup yields CDR1 SNHLY and CDR2 FYNNEI. V was trimmed by 3 bases and J by 4 bases, leaving 10 bases between them. CDR3: CASSEGTLGNTIYF. For the CDR3, the DNA is TGTGCCAGCAGTGAGGGGACACTAGGAAACACCATATATTTT.

This sequence joins TRBV30 and TRBJ1-5; no firm D call. The CDR3 covers 13 residues. Per germline, CDR1 GTSNPN and CDR2 SVGIG (reference sequence). V gave up 0 bases and J gave up 8 bases, with 11 bases separating them. The CDR3 spells CAWSVLGGEPQHF. CDR3 coding DNA: TGTGCCTGGAGTGTGCTCGGCGGGGAGCCCCAGCATTTT.

The chain combines TRBV4-1 with TRBJ2-1; 8 bases map to TRBD2. Germline V gene sequence: CDR1 MGHRA, CDR2 YSYEKL. The CDR3 is made up of 16 amino acids. With V trimmed by 3 bases and J by 8 bases, 12 bases remained unmatched. The CDR3 loop reads CASSHSSRGGIYEQFF. The CDR3 DNA is TGCGCCAGCAGCCACAGTAGCCGGGGGGGAATTTATGAGCAGTTCTTC.

The gene calls are TRBV2 and TRBJ2-7; weak D call: TRBD2 (6 bases). Germline CDR1 is SNHLY and CDR2 is FYNNEI. CDR3 length: 12 amino acids. V was cut by 11 bases and J by 11 bases, with 22 bases left in between. The CDR3 protein is CAGGEASDMKYF. For the CDR3, the DNA is TGTGCCGGAGGGGAGGCCTCGGATATGAAGTACTTC.

This chain joins TRBV5-1 and TRBJ1-1, with TRBD1 identical over 10 bases. The CDR3 is 13 residues long. V lost 0 bases to trimming and J lost 10 bases; unmatched junction nucleotides: 3. Germline V gene data show CDR1 as SGHRS and CDR2 as YFSETQ. CDR3 bases: TGCGCCAGCAGCTTGGGGGACAGGGGACCAGCTTTCTTT. It yields the protein CASSLGDRGPAFF.

The chain links TRBV19 to TRBJ1-2, with D unresolved. V gave up 5 bases and J gave up 3 bases, with 10 bases separating them. This CDR3 is 13 amino acids long. Germline V gene data show CDR1 as LNHDA and CDR2 as SQIVND (reference sequence). As DNA, the CDR3 is TGTGCCAGTAGTTTACCACGGGACTATGGCTACACCTTC. Protein product: CASSLPRDYGYTF.

The CDR3 sequence: CASSESLEGAKTQYF. The CDR3 bases are TGTGCCAGCAGTGAATCATTAGAGGGGGCAAAGACCCAGTACTTC. The J gene is TRBJ2-5, the V gene TRBV2; 7 nucleotides align to TRBD1. CDR3 length: 15 residues. V shed 2 bases and J 6 bases; nucleotides not matched to a gene: 9. From germline, CDR1 is SNHLY and CDR2 FYNNEI.

This chain uses TRBV12-3 or TRBV12-4 with TRBJ1-2; D is possibly TRBD1 (5 bases). The CDR3 sequence is 13 residues long. Trimming left V 6 bases short and J 4 bases short, with 12 bases between. CDR3: CASSPDSPYGYTF. The DNA of the CDR3 is TGTGCCAGCAGCCCCGACAGCCCCTATGGCTACACCTTC.

This clone was recorded only once. The chain links TRBV5-1 to TRBJ1-1; TRBD1 matches at 12 bases. Trimming removed 2 bases from V and 0 bases from J; junction bases left unmatched: 5. CDR3 size: 17 residues. Looked up from germline, CDR1 is SGHRS and CDR2 is YFSETQ. The CDR3 here is CASSFYGTGGLNTEAFF. CDR3 coding DNA: TGCGCCAGCAGCTTCTATGGGACAGGGGGCTTGAACACTGAAGCTTTCTTT.

The chain uses TRBV19 and TRBJ2-7; perhaps TRBD2 as D (6 bases). The V end was cut by 5 bases, the J end by 3 bases, with 8 bases between. CDR1 and CDR2 (germline): LNHDA, SQIVND (reference sequence). This CDR3 is built from 12 residues. CDR3 in amino acids: CASSSGLYEQYF. In nucleotides, the CDR3 is TGTGCCAGTAGTTCGGGACTCTACGAGCAGTACTTC.

The genes are TRBV27 and TRBJ2-1; 13 bases are shared with TRBD2. Germline V lookup: CDR1 MNHEY, CDR2 SMNVEV (reference sequence). V shed 8 bases, J shed 4 bases, and the junction held 2 bases outside the gene matches. The CDR3 runs to 14 residues. CDR3 sequence: CASGLAGEYNEQFF. The CDR3 nucleotides are TGTGCCAGCGGACTAGCGGGAGAGTACAATGAGCAGTTCTTC.

This chain joins TRBV29-1 and TRBJ1-4, with a possible D match to TRBD1 (6 bases). The CDR3 sequence is 14 residues long. With 6 bases removed from V and 4 bases from J, the gap between germline ends came to 15 bases. Germline V gene sequence: CDR1 SQVTM, CDR2 ANQGSEA. This CDR3 is CSVLNGQLNEKLFF. The CDR3 DNA follows: TGCAGCGTGCTCAATGGACAGCTTAATGAAAAACTGTTTTTT.

The count of this clone is one. The gene calls are TRBV7-8 and TRBJ2-1, with 7 bases identical to TRBD2. CDR3 size: 15 residues. The trim removed 1 base at V and 8 bases at J, leaving 8 bases unmatched. CDR1 is SGHVS and CDR2 is FQNEAQ in the germline V gene. Here the CDR3 DNA reads TGTGCCAGCAGCTTAGTGGGGGGAGGGCGGTATGAGCAGTTCTTC. Translation gives CASSLVGGGRYEQFF.

The chain employs TRBV10-3 and TRBJ2-7, with TRBD1 matching over 8 bases. CDR3 length equals 13 residues. The V gene's germline CDR1 is ENHRY and CDR2 SYGVKD. The junction had 4 bases not matched to a gene; V was cut back by 7 bases and J by 2 bases. CDR3 sequence reads: CAITRTGTYEQYF. For the CDR3, the DNA is TGTGCCATCACCCGGACAGGGACCTACGAGCAGTACTTC.

This clone was recorded once. V usage is TRBV7-3 and J usage is TRBJ2-5, with D maybe TRBD2 (7 bases). The V gene lost 5 bases and the J gene lost 4 bases, with 14 bases spanning the gap. The CDR3 spans 14 residues. The V gene's germline CDR1 is SGHTA and CDR2 FQGTGA. CDR3 sequence: CASSPGGPRETQYF. The CDR3 nucleotides read TGTGCCAGCAGCCCGGGGGGCCCTCGAGAGACCCAGTACTTC.

This chain connects TRBV27 to TRBJ1-1; perhaps TRBD1 as D (6 bases). The CDR3 sequence is 14 residues long. Trimming shortened V by 2 bases and J by 4 bases, and 11 bases separated the two germline ends. Looked up from germline, CDR1 is MNHEY and CDR2 is SMNVEV (reference sequence). The CDR3 sequence: CASSLKGGRTEAFF. In DNA form, the CDR3 reads TGTGCCAGCAGTTTAAAAGGGGGTCGCACTGAAGCTTTCTTT.